The 19 T cell receptor beta chains below come from one sample, sequenced in a study of blood T cell repertoires in COVID-19. Sequenced by immunoSEQ multiplex PCR; TCRdb stores in-frame clones only, minus some. Here the sample spans about 260,000 clones, more than 75% being singletons. The sequencing sample was made of peripheral blood. All receptors come from a woman aged 35 to 49 who had recovered from COVID-19.

This clone was recorded only once. CDR3 nucleotide sequence: TGTGCCAGTTCCCTAGCGGGGGGCTCCAATGAGCAGTTCTTC. Amino acid sequence: CASSLAGGSNEQFF. The chain couples TRBV25-1 to TRBJ2-1, with 11 bases matching TRBD2. Germline CDR1 is MGHDK and CDR2 is SYGVNS. There are 14 residues in the CDR3. Trimming removed 9 bases from V and 6 bases from J; junction bases left unmatched: 7.

A few counts support this clone. The chain has TRBV12-3 or TRBV12-4 and TRBJ1-2; 8 bases align to TRBD1. J was trimmed by 8 bases and V by 6 bases; bases with no gene match: 8. CDR3 length: 13 amino acids. The chain's CDR3 is CASRGQELGGYTF. In DNA form, the CDR3 reads TGTGCCAGCAGGGGACAGGAGCTAGGAGGCTACACCTTC.

The chain carries TRBV18 and TRBJ1-2; possible D gene TRBD1, 5 bases. V was shortened by 2 bases and J by 8 bases, with 21 bases between the two germline ends. The germline gives CDR1 KGHSH, CDR2 LQKENI. The CDR3 has 16 residues. The CDR3 coding sequence is TGTGCCAGCTCACCAGGCACCCTGGGCCCGGGGGACGGCTACACCTTC. Its translation is CASSPGTLGPGDGYTF. Complete variable domain (other parts from reference TRBV18 and TRBJ1-2): NAGVMQNPRHLVRRRGQEARLRCSPMKGHSHVYWYRQLPEEGLKFMVYLQKENIIDESGMPKERFSAEFPKEGPSILRIQQVVRGDSAAYFCASSPGTLGPGDGYTFGSGTRLTVV.

The chain has TRBV10-1 and TRBJ1-2; no clear D gene. V lost 2 bases to trimming and J lost 5 bases, with 12 bases between them. This CDR3 spans 14 amino acids. The germline V gene has CDR1 WNHNN and CDR2 SYGVQD (reference sequence). DNA for the CDR3: TGCGCCAGCAGTGAGGGCCGGGAGTGGTATGGCTACACCTTC. This codes for CASSEGREWYGYTF.

This clone showed up many times. The V gene is TRBV9, the J gene TRBJ1-2, with D possibly TRBD1 on 6 matching bases. Germline V gene lookup returns CDR1 SGDLS and CDR2 YYNGEE. V dropped 3 bases and J dropped 5 bases, with 17 bases sitting between them. The CDR3 consists of 15 residues. CDR3 sequence reads: CASSGSGGPVYGYTF. Here the CDR3 DNA reads TGTGCCAGCAGCGGGTCGGGGGGGCCAGTTTATGGCTACACCTTC.

This chain joins TRBV5-1 and TRBJ1-2, with D hard to call. This CDR3 contains 14 residues. Germline V lookup: CDR1 SGHRS, CDR2 YFSETQ. The germline V and J ends were trimmed by 1 base and 0 bases, with 7 bases remaining between them. Written as DNA, the CDR3 is TGCGCCAGCAGCTTGCGGGGAACTAACTATGGCTACACCTTC. Translating it yields CASSLRGTNYGYTF.

The genes are TRBV10-3 and TRBJ2-3; 11 nucleotides agree with TRBD2. Trimming took 2 bases from V and 2 from J; bases not matched to a gene: 3. Germline CDR1 reads ENHRY; CDR2 reads SYGVKD. The CDR3 runs to 16 residues. CDR3 sequence: CAISEGLAGTTDTQYF. Written as DNA, the CDR3 is TGTGCCATCAGTGAGGGACTAGCGGGTACCACAGATACGCAGTATTTT.

The V call is TRBV15, the J call TRBJ1-5; TRBD1 matches at 9 bases. Germline trimming cut 3 bases from V and 4 bases from J; bases unmatched to any gene: 4. Germline V lookup: CDR1 LNHNV, CDR2 YYDKDF (reference sequence). The CDR3 is 15 residues long. CDR3 in amino acids: CATSSIGQGNQPQHF. In DNA form, the CDR3 reads TGTGCCACCAGCAGCATCGGACAGGGGAATCAGCCCCAGCATTTT.

The chain joins TRBV10-3 to TRBJ2-2; 9 positions match TRBD1. The junction had 2 bases not matched to a gene; V was cut back by 1 base and J by 2 bases. The CDR3 consists of 16 residues. Germline CDR1 ENHRY, CDR2 SYGVKD. DNA of the CDR3: TGTGCCATCAGTGAGTGGGACAGGGCCAACACCGGGGAGCTGTTTTTT. Translation gives CAISEWDRANTGELFF.

The V call is TRBV15, the J call TRBJ2-5; TRBD2 matches at 8 bases. The CDR3 is made up of 16 amino acids. Germline values: CDR1 LNHNV, CDR2 YYDKDF (reference sequence). V was pared by 4 bases and J by 4 bases, with 11 bases of the junction left unmatched. CDR3 DNA sequence: TGTGCCACCAGCAACTTAGCAGGACTAGCCCCAGAGACCCAGTACTTC. It translates to CATSNLAGLAPETQYF.

The rearrangement uses TRBV3-1 (or the pseudogene TRBV3-2) and TRBJ2-5; D is ambiguous. Trimming stripped 3 bases from V and 2 bases from J, with 4 bases between. Germline values: CDR1 LGHDT, CDR2 YNNKEL (reference sequence). The CDR3 sequence is 12 residues long. CDR3 in amino acids: CASSHLQETQYF. The DNA of the CDR3 is TGTGCCAGCAGCCACCTTCAAGAGACCCAGTACTTC.

The CDR3 protein is CASSLAGRQGYEQYF. As DNA, the CDR3 is TGTGCCAGCAGCTTGGCGGGCAGGCAGGGATACGAGCAGTACTTC. The gene calls are TRBV5-4 and TRBJ2-7, with D perhaps TRBD1 (5 bases). Trimming took 0 bases from V and 4 from J, leaving 14 bases between them. The CDR3 loop spans 15 amino acids. Germline V lookup: CDR1 SGHNT, CDR2 YYREEE (reference sequence).

This clone appeared once. In DNA form, the CDR3 reads TGTGCCAGCAGCTTACACACAGGGGGTTTAAACTATGGCTACACCTTC. Translated: CASSLHTGGLNYGYTF. This chain connects TRBV7-2 to TRBJ1-2; 8 bases fit TRBD1. CDR3 length: 16 residues. Germline V CDR1 and CDR2: SGHTA, FQGNSA. J gave up 2 bases and V 2 bases, and 7 bases lay outside the gene matches.

The rearrangement joins TRBV5-1 to TRBJ1-2; possible D gene TRBD1, 6 bases. Germline V gives CDR1 SGHRS, CDR2 YFSETQ. V dropped 3 bases and J dropped 6 bases, with 12 bases sitting between them. This CDR3 has 13 amino acids. Here the CDR3 DNA reads TGCGCCAGCAGCTGGGGCACAGGGAATGGCTACACCTTC. This encodes CASSWGTGNGYTF. The variable domain in full, with the rest retrieved from reference TRBV5-1 and TRBJ1-2, is KAGVTQTPRYLIKTRGQQVTLSCSPISGHRSVSWYQQTPGQGLQFLFEYFSETQRNKGNFPGRFSGRQFSNSRSEMNVSTLELGDSALYLCASSWGTGNGYTFGSGTRLTVV.

The gene calls are TRBV19 and TRBJ1-5, with 7 bases aligning to TRBD1. CDR3 length: 13 amino acids. CDR1 LNHDA and CDR2 SQIVND come from the germline V gene (reference sequence). V shed 8 bases and J 2 bases; nucleotides not matched to a gene: 3. CDR3 nucleotides: TGTGCCAGTCGGGACAGCCGCAATCAGCCCCAGCATTTT. It specifies CASRDSRNQPQHF.

The rearrangement links TRBV12-2 to TRBJ1-6. TRBV12-2 is shown as a pseudogene. This CDR3 is built from 18 residues. In DNA form, the CDR3 reads TGTGCAAGTCGCTTAGCCAGCGGGACTGCCAACCCTATTTCACCCCTCCACTTT. It translates to CASRLASGTANPISPLHF.

V and J are TRBV5-5 and TRBJ2-1; 9 nucleotides align to TRBD2. Trimming cost V 1 base and J 10 bases; bases outside gene matches: 12. In germline, CDR1 is SGHKS, CDR2 YYEKEE (reference sequence). CDR3 size: 16 residues. In DNA, the CDR3 is TGTGCCAGCAGCTTGCCGGGTAGCGGGAGCTCGCGGGAGCAGTTCTTC. Protein sequence: CASSLPGSGSSREQFF.

The chain joins TRBV19 to TRBJ1-4; 7 bases are shared with TRBD1. Germline trimming cut 10 bases from V and 0 bases from J; bases unmatched to any gene: 8. The CDR3 contains 15 residues. CDR1 LNHDA and CDR2 SQIVND come from the germline V gene (reference sequence). CDR3 bases: TGTGCCACCCAGGACAGGCTTGCAACTAATGAAAAACTGTTTTTT. This translates into CATQDRLATNEKLFF.

This clone was seen just once. This chain uses TRBV9 with TRBJ1-2; weak D call: TRBD1 (5 bases). The CDR3 sequence is 14 residues long. The ends were cut back, 6 bases at V and 3 bases at J, with 15 bases in the middle. In germline, CDR1 is SGDLS, CDR2 YYNGEE. The CDR3 here is CASNLGAYDYGYTF. CDR3 bases: TGTGCCAGCAACTTAGGGGCCTATGACTATGGCTACACCTTC. Full variable domain (outside the CDR3, taken from reference TRBV9 and TRBJ1-2): DSGVTQTPKHLITATGQRVTLRCSPRSGDLSVYWYQQSLDQGLQFLIQYYNGEERAKGNILERFSAQQFPDLHSELNLSSLELGDSALYFCASNLGAYDYGYTFGSGTRLTVV.